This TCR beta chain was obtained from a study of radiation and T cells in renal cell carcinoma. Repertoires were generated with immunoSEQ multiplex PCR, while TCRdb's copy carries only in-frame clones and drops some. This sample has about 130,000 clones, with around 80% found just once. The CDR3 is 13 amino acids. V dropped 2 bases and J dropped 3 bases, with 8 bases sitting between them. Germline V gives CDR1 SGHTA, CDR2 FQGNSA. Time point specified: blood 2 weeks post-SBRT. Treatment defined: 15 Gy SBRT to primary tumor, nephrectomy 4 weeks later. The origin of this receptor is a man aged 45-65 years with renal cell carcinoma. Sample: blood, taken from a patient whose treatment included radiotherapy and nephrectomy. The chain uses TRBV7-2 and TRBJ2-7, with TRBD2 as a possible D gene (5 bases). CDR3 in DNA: TGTGCCAGCAGCTTAATGAGGGACTACGAGCAGTACTTC. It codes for CASSLMRDYEQYF.